This is a list of T cell receptor beta chains from one sample in a study of control samples from healthy donors and cancer patients. The data were produced by immunoSEQ multiplex PCR, yet TCRdb's version contains in-frame clones alone and is incomplete. The sample includes roughly 120,000 clones, 70% to 90% of them seen just once. Source material: blood. The receptors originated from a woman aged 70-85 years in good health. Each CDR3 is given with its conserved first and last residue. A D gene is named only where the DNA matches it firmly. The listing skips clone size in some rows; elsewhere it reads once, few, many or a size class.

D: .; length: 15; J: TRBJ2-5; V: TRBV3-1/TRBV3-2; size: .; DNA: TGTGCCAGCAGCCAAGGAAATACCTTCCAAGAGACCCAGTACTTC; CDR3: CASSQGNTFQETQYF
D: .; length: 14; J: TRBJ2-1; V: TRBV2; size: .; DNA: TGTGCCAGCAGTGAAATGAGAACCTACAATGAGCAGTTCTTC; CDR3: CASSEMRTYNEQFF
D: TRBD1; length: 15; J: TRBJ1-5; V: TRBV19; size: few; DNA: TGTGCCAGTAGGGACAGGGGGCCGGGCAATCAGCCCCAGCATTTT; CDR3: CASRDRGPGNQPQHF
D: .; length: 15; J: TRBJ2-2; V: TRBV9; size: .; DNA: TGTGCCAGCAGCGTAAGGTCGGGAAACACCGGGGAGCTGTTTTTT; CDR3: CASSVRSGNTGELFF
D: .; length: 12; J: TRBJ1-4; V: TRBV19; size: .; DNA: TGTGCCGTTGGGGGGCAGGGTGAAAAACTGTTTTTT; CDR3: CAVGGQGEKLFF
D: .; length: 16; J: TRBJ2-5; V: TRBV21-1; size: once; DNA: TGTGCCAGCAGCGACACCCCGGGACAGGGGCGTGAGACCCAGTACTTC; CDR3: CASSDTPGQGRETQYF
D: TRBD1; length: 18; J: TRBJ2-5; V: TRBV7-2; size: once; DNA: TGTGCCAGCAGCTTAGCTCGGGACAGGGTACCTCGGCCAGAGACCCAGTACTTC; CDR3: CASSLARDRVPRPETQYF
D: .; length: 13; J: TRBJ2-7; V: TRBV9; size: .; DNA: TGTGCCAGCAGCGTAGGGCCCTCTTTCGAGCAGTACTTC; CDR3: CASSVGPSFEQYF
D: .; length: 13; J: TRBJ1-1; V: TRBV5-6; size: .; DNA: TGTGCCAGCAGCTCGACCGAGAACACTGAAGCTTTCTTT; CDR3: CASSSTENTEAFF
D: .; length: 13; J: TRBJ2-3; V: TRBV5-6; size: .; DNA: TGTGCCAGCAGCCCAGGGTTCGCAGATACGCAGTATTTT; CDR3: CASSPGFADTQYF
D: .; length: 21; J: TRBJ1-6; V: TRBV6-2/TRBV6-3; size: .; DNA: TGTGCCAGCAGTTACTCGAAGCAGGCCGCGGGGATGCGACCCATAAATTCACCCCTCCACTTT; CDR3: CASSYSKQAAGMRPINSPLHF
D: TRBD1; length: 16; J: TRBJ1-4; V: TRBV19; size: .; DNA: TGTGCCAGTAGTGTTGCCTTAGGGGGCCTTTCGGAAAAACTGTTTTTT; CDR3: CASSVALGGLSEKLFF
D: .; length: 11; J: TRBJ2-1; V: TRBV7-9; size: .; DNA: TGTGCCAGCAGCTTTAGGAATGAGCAGTTCTTC; CDR3: CASSFRNEQFF
D: .; length: 12; J: TRBJ2-3; V: TRBV29-1; size: .; DNA: TGCAGCGTTGAAATGGACGGTCAGACGCAGTATTTT; CDR3: CSVEMDGQTQYF
D: .; length: 13; J: TRBJ1-4; V: TRBV29-1; size: .; DNA: TGCAGCGCCCTGGGGTACACTAATGAAAAACTGTTTTTT; CDR3: CSALGYTNEKLFF
D: TRBD1; length: 14; J: TRBJ1-5; V: TRBV6-5; size: .; DNA: TGTGCCAGCAGTTCGACAGGGGAGGTCTCGCCCCAGCATTTT; CDR3: CASSSTGEVSPQHF
D: .; length: 13; J: TRBJ2-7; V: TRBV11-2; size: .; DNA: TGTGCCAGCAGCTTTGAGCCGTCGGGCGAGCAGTACTTC; CDR3: CASSFEPSGEQYF
D: .; length: 13; J: TRBJ1-1; V: TRBV6-5; size: .; DNA: TGTGCCAGCAGCAAACGGAGTTACACTGAAGCTTTCTTT; CDR3: CASSKRSYTEAFF
D: .; length: 14; J: TRBJ2-3; V: TRBV19; size: once; DNA: TGTGCCAGTAGTCAGGTAGCGATGGCAGATACGCAGTATTTT; CDR3: CASSQVAMADTQYF
D: .; length: 15; J: TRBJ1-3; V: TRBV7-3; size: .; DNA: TGTGCCAGCAGCCCGATGGGACCGGGGGGGAACACCATATATTTT; CDR3: CASSPMGPGGNTIYF
D: .; length: 15; J: TRBJ1-4; V: TRBV19; size: few; DNA: TGTGCCAGTAGTATTGGGGGGACGAAAGCTGAAAAACTGTTTTTT; CDR3: CASSIGGTKAEKLFF
D: .; length: 12; J: TRBJ2-2; V: TRBV7-9; size: once; DNA: TGTGCCAGCAGCTTGGCCGCCGGGGAGCTGTTTTTT; CDR3: CASSLAAGELFF
D: .; length: 14; J: TRBJ1-5; V: TRBV2; size: .; DNA: TGTGCCAGCAAGATCGGGGGCCGCAATCAGCCCCAGCATTTT; CDR3: CASKIGGRNQPQHF
D: .; length: 15; J: TRBJ1-2; V: TRBV10-3; size: .; DNA: TGTGCCATCAGTGAGACAGCAGGGGCGGTCTATGGCTACACCTTC; CDR3: CAISETAGAVYGYTF
D: .; length: 15; J: TRBJ2-1; V: TRBV12-5; size: .; DNA: TGTGCTAGTGGTTCGCCCCAGGTAACCTACAATGAGCAGTTCTTC; CDR3: CASGSPQVTYNEQFF
D: TRBD2; length: 16; J: TRBJ2-1; V: TRBV7-6; size: once; DNA: TGTGCCAGCAGCCGTACTAGCGGGGGGACGCTAAATGAGCAGTTCTTC; CDR3: CASSRTSGGTLNEQFF
D: TRBD1; length: 15; J: TRBJ2-7; V: TRBV5-5; size: .; DNA: TGTGCCAGCAGCTCACAGGGGATTAGCTCCTACGAGCAGTACTTC; CDR3: CASSSQGISSYEQYF
D: .; length: 14; J: TRBJ1-2; V: TRBV3-1/TRBV3-2; size: .; DNA: TGTGCCAGCAGCCAGGACATCAGCTCATCTGGCTACACCTTC; CDR3: CASSQDISSSGYTF